This is a list of T cell receptor beta chains from one sample in a study of OX40 agonist ivuxolimab in advanced cancers. The table came from immunoSEQ multiplex PCR; TCRdb's copy has only in-frame clones and leaves some out. Of about 66,000 clones listed, roughly 80% are singletons. Source: CD4+ or CD8+ T cells sorted from blood, taken in a trial of the OX40 agonist ivuxolimab. The receptors were sampled from an adult with an advanced solid tumor such as melanoma, head and neck, liver or kidney cancer. The CDR3 runs from the conserved cysteine through the conserved F or W. D genes are given only for firm matches. The size field is filled for only some rows; it gives once, few, many or a size class.

d_call,cdr3_length,clone_size,j_call,v_call,cdr3_nt,cdr3_aa
.,13,once,TRBJ1-2,TRBV15,TGTGCCACCAGCAGAGATCGTGGGGTTGACTACACCTTC,CATSRDRGVDYTF
TRBD1,11,.,TRBJ2-7,TRBV5-8,TGTGCCAGCAGCGGCCGGGACAGGGGTAACTTC,CASSGRDRGNF
TRBD1,15,.,TRBJ1-2,TRBV2,TGTGCCAGCAGTGAAAAAGGGGGCGTTGGCTATGGCTACACCTTC,CASSEKGGVGYGYTF
.,14,.,TRBJ2-3,TRBV21-1,TGTGCCAGCAGCCAACGCAGGGGGCGCGATACGCAGTATTTT,CASSQRRGRDTQYF
.,15,.,TRBJ1-5,TRBV28,TGTGCCAGCACCGTCCGCGGGAGGGTTTATCAGCCCCAGCATTTT,CASTVRGRVYQPQHF
.,12,.,TRBJ2-1,TRBV10-3,TGTGCCATCCACGGCGGATTGGATGAGCAGTTCTTC,CAIHGGLDEQFF
.,12,.,TRBJ2-3,TRBV9,TGTGCCAGCAGCTCGTTGGGAGATACGCAGTATTTT,CASSSLGDTQYF
.,12,.,TRBJ2-5,TRBV28,TGTGCCAGCAGTTCTGTCCAAGAGACCCAGTACTTC,CASSSVQETQYF
TRBD2,13,.,TRBJ2-7,TRBV5-1,TGCGCCAAAGGGACTAGCAGTCCCTACGAGCAGTACTTC,CAKGTSSPYEQYF
.,11,.,TRBJ2-7,TRBV27,TGTGCCAGCAGAACCCTTTACGAGCAGTACTTC,CASRTLYEQYF
.,14,.,TRBJ1-1,TRBV7-9,TGTGCCAGCAGATCAGGGACCGGGAACACTGAAGCTTTCTTT,CASRSGTGNTEAFF
TRBD1,19,.,TRBJ1-1,TRBV9,TGTGCCAGCAGCGTAGCTCCGACAGGGGGCTCAGGGATGGACACTGAAGCTTTCTTT,CASSVAPTGGSGMDTEAFF
.,14,.,TRBJ1-5,TRBV16,TGTGCCAGCAGCCAAACAGGGTTTGTTCAGCCCCAGCATTTT,CASSQTGFVQPQHF
.,14,.,TRBJ2-7,TRBV7-2,TGTGCCAGCAGCTTACAGCGACTGACCTACGAGCAGTACTTC,CASSLQRLTYEQYF
.,17,.,TRBJ2-2,TRBV27,TGTGCCAGCAGTTTATGGAGCTTTGGCAGGGAAGCCGGGGAGCTGTTTTTT,CASSLWSFGREAGELFF
.,14,.,TRBJ2-7,TRBV5-4,TGTGCCAGCAGTCCGGGACTCGGTTCTCGGGAGCAGTACTTC,CASSPGLGSREQYF
TRBD2,15,few,TRBJ2-5,TRBV5-1,TGCGCCAGCAGCTTAAAACTAGCGGCCCAAGAGACCCAGTACTTC,CASSLKLAAQETQYF
TRBD1,15,.,TRBJ2-1,TRBV9,TGTGCCAGCATCATCGGACAGGGAGTGTACAATGAGCAGTTCTTC,CASIIGQGVYNEQFF
TRBD1,16,.,TRBJ2-1,TRBV25-1,TGTGCCAGCAGTGGGAGGGACAGGGGCCGCTACAATGAGCAGTTCTTC,CASSGRDRGRYNEQFF
.,11,.,TRBJ2-5,TRBV11-1,TGTGCCAGCAGCGACCTATGGACCCAGTACTTC,CASSDLWTQYF
.,16,.,TRBJ1-3,TRBV11-2,TGTGCCAGCAGCTTAGGTGTGCTTAGCTCTGGAAACACCATATATTTT,CASSLGVLSSGNTIYF
.,17,.,TRBJ2-3,TRBV5-4,TGTGCCAGCAGCGAAGGAGGACTCTCCCTTTCCACAGATACGCAGTATTTT,CASSEGGLSLSTDTQYF
TRBD1,17,.,TRBJ2-3,TRBV29-1,TGCAGCGTTGAGGACATAACGGGACAGGGGGAAACAGATACGCAGTATTTT,CSVEDITGQGETDTQYF
.,15,.,TRBJ1-3,TRBV19,TGTGCCAGTACAACTAGCCCCAGGGCTGGAAACACCATATATTTT,CASTTSPRAGNTIYF
TRBD1,14,.,TRBJ2-7,TRBV18,TGTGCCAGCTCACTACGGACAGGGGCATACGAGCAGTACTTC,CASSLRTGAYEQYF